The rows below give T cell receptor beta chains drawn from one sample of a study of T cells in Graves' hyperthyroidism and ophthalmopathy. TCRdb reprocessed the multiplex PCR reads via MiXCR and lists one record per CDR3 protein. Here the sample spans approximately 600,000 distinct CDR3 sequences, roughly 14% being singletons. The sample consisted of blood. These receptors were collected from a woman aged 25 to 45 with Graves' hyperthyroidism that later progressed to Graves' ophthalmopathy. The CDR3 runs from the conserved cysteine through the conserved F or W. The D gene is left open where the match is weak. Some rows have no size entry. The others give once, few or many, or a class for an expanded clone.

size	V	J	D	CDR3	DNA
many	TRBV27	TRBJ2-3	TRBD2	CASSAAGTRGRSTQYF	TGTGCCAGCAGTGCCGCCGGGACTAGGGGCAGATCTACGCAGTATTTT
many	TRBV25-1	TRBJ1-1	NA	CASSKGGAGRNTEAFF	TGTGCCAGCAGCAAGGGGGGGGCGGGGCGCAACACTGAAGCTTTCTTT
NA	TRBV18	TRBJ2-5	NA	CATRGGNEETQYF	TGTGCCACCAGGGGCGGGAATGAAGAGACCCAGTACTTC
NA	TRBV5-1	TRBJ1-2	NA	CASSLGHHYGYTF	TGCGCCAGCAGCTTAGGACACCACTATGGCTACACCTTC
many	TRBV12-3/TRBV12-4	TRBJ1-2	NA	CASSLSGYTF	TGTGCCAGCAGTTTAAGTGGCTACACCTTC
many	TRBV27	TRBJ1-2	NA	CASSFGTAPNYGYTF	TGTGCCAGCAGTTTCGGGACCGCTCCTAACTATGGCTACACCTTC
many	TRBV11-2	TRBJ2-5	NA	CASSLRLEGETQYF	TGTGCCAGCAGCCTCCGACTGGAGGGAGAGACCCAGTACTTC
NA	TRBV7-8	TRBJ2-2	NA	CASSLSAGGPPNTGELFF	TGTGCCAGCAGCTTAAGTGCGGGCGGGCCCCCGAACACCGGGGAGCTGTTTTTT
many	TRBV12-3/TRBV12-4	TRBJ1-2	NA	CASSQAGAIADGYTF	TGTGCCAGCAGTCAGGCCGGGGCAATCGCCGATGGCTACACCTTC
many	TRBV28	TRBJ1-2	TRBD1	CAVEDRGLLNYGYTF	TGTGCGGTCGAGGACAGGGGTCTTTTAAACTATGGCTACACCTTC
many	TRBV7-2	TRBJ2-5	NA	CASSSKVRETQYF	TGTGCCAGCAGCTCGAAGGTCCGAGAGACCCAGTACTTC
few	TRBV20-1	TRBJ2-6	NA	CSATPSGANVLTF	TGCAGTGCTACCCCCTCTGGGGCCAACGTCCTGACTTTC
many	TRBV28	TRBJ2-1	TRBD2	CASSLETSGWNSYNEQFF	TGTGCCAGCAGTTTGGAGACTAGCGGGTGGAACTCCTACAATGAGCAGTTCTTC
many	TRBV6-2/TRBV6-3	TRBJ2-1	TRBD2	CASSYSRAGGPIDEQFF	TGTGCCAGCAGTTACTCGCGAGCGGGAGGGCCGATCGATGAGCAGTTCTTC
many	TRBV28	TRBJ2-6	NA	CASSSPGNQPAGANVLTF	TGTGCCAGCAGTTCCCCCGGGAACCAACCGGCAGGGGCCAACGTCCTGACTTTC
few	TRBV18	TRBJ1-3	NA	CASSPQADSGNTIYF	TGTGCCAGCTCACCACAGGCAGACTCTGGAAACACCATATATTTT
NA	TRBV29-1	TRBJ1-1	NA	CSFRHQVTEAFF	TGCAGCTTTCGACACCAGGTTACTGAAGCTTTCTTT
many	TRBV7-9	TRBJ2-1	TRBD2	CASSLATGLAGGNEQFF	TGTGCCAGCAGCCTCGCGACGGGACTAGCGGGAGGGAATGAGCAGTTCTTC
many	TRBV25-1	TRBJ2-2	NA	CASRAVVLTVGTGELFF	TGTGCCAGCAGGGCCGTTGTCCTAACAGTTGGTACCGGGGAGCTGTTTTTT
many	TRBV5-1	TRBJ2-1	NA	CASSPTVNNEQFF	TGCGCCAGCAGCCCGACAGTAAACAATGAGCAGTTCTTC
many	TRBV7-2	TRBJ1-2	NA	CASSLVWTDYGYTF	TGTGCCAGCAGCTTAGTTTGGACGGACTATGGCTACACCTTC
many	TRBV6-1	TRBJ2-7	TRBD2	CASIREGGLSYEQYF	TGTGCCAGCATAAGGGAGGGAGGTCTGTCCTACGAGCAGTACTTC
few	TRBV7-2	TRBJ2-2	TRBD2	CASSLDGTTNTGELFF	TGTGCCAGCAGCTTAGACGGGACTACAAACACCGGGGAGCTGTTTTTT
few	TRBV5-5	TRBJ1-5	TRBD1	CASSHGTGQEQPQHF	TGTGCCAGCAGCCACGGGACAGGGCAAGAACAGCCCCAGCATTTT
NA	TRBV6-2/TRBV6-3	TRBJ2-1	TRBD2	CASSDLAGDYNEQFF	TGTGCCAGCAGTGACCTAGCGGGAGACTACAATGAGCAGTTCTTC
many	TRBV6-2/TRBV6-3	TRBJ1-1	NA	CASSYSRSTEAFF	TGTGCCAGCAGTTACTCACGGAGCACTGAAGCTTTCTTT
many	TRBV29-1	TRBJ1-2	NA	CSVVRQERGYTF	TGCAGCGTTGTACGCCAGGAGAGGGGCTACACCTTC
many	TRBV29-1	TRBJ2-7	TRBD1	CSVENRDRVVYEQYF	TGCAGCGTTGAAAACCGGGACAGGGTTGTCTACGAGCAGTACTTC
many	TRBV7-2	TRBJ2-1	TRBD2	CASSLIRLAGFNEQFF	TGTGCCAGCAGCTTAATCAGACTAGCGGGTTTCAATGAGCAGTTCTTC
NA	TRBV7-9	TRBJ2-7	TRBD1	CASSRTGLEAEQYF	TGTGCCAGCAGTCGGACAGGGTTGGAGGCCGAGCAGTACTTC
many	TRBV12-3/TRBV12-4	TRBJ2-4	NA	CASSFGPGMGPKNIQYF	TGTGCCAGCAGTTTCGGCCCGGGGATGGGGCCCAAAAACATTCAGTACTTC
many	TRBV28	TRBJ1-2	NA	CASTPRAGNYGYTF	TGTGCCAGCACCCCCCGGGCGGGAAACTATGGCTACACCTTC
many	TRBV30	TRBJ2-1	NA	CAWSGAGTGYNEQFF	TGTGCCTGGAGTGGAGCAGGGACCGGGTACAATGAGCAGTTCTTC
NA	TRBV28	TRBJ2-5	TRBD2	CASSYRLGLAEETQYF	TGTGCCAGCAGCTACCGCCTGGGACTAGCGGAAGAGACCCAGTACTTC
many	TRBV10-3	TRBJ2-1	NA	CAISKSVGSETEQFF	TGTGCCATCTCGAAATCGGTGGGTAGCGAGACTGAGCAGTTCTTC
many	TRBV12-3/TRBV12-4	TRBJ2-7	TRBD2	CASSSYLRSGSGGGQYF	TGTGCCAGCAGTTCCTATCTCCGTAGCGGGAGCGGCGGTGGGCAGTACTTC
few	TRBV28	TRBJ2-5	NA	CASSHQTQYF	TGTGCCAGCTCACATCAGACCCAGTACTTC
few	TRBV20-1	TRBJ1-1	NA	CSARGQVLNTEAFF	TGCAGTGCTAGGGGGCAGGTCCTGAACACTGAAGCTTTCTTT
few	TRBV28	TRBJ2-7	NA	CASRSPNREGLYEQYF	TGTGCCAGCAGGTCCCCAAACAGGGAGGGGTTGTACGAGCAGTACTTC
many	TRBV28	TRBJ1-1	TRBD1	CASSLPWTGSNTEAFF	TGTGCCAGCAGTCTTCCTTGGACAGGGTCGAACACTGAAGCTTTCTTT
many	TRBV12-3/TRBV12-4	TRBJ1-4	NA	CASSFRSGLGATNEKLFF	TGTGCCAGCAGTTTTCGTTCTGGCCTGGGGGCAACTAATGAAAAACTGTTTTTT
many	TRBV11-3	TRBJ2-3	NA	CASSFPERIGFTQYF	TGTGCCAGCAGTTTCCCAGAACGGATAGGCTTTACGCAGTATTTT
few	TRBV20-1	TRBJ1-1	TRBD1	CSARDSVGAFF	TGCAGTGCCCGGGACAGTGTCGGCGCTTTCTTT
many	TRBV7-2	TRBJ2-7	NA	CASSSQEGSYEQYF	TGTGCCAGCAGCTCCCAGGAGGGGTCCTACGAGCAGTACTTC
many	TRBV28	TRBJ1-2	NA	CASSPHSRAYTF	TGTGCCAGCAGTCCCCACTCGAGGGCCTACACCTTC
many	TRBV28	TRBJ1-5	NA	CASRYRVDNQPQHF	TGTGCCAGCAGATACAGGGTAGACAATCAGCCCCAGCATTTT
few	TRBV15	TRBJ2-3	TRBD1	CATSRDVDRVYF	TGTGCCACCAGCAGAGATGTGGACAGGGTGTATTTT
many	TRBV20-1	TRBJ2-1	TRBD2	CSARLAGVNNEQFF	TGCAGTGCTAGACTAGCGGGGGTAAACAATGAGCAGTTCTTC
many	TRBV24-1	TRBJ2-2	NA	CATSDPTTNTGELFF	TGTGCCACCAGTGATCCTACCACGAACACCGGGGAGCTGTTTTTT
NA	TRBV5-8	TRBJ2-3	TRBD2	CASSLVVAGDRQDTQYF	TGTGCCAGCAGCTTGGTAGTAGCGGGAGACCGCCAGGATACGCAGTATTTT
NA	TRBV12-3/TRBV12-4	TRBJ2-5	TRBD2	CASRGTSDGETQYF	TGTGCCAGCAGGGGGACTAGCGATGGGGAGACCCAGTACTTC